This is a list of T cell receptor beta chains from one sample in a study of cytomegalovirus exposure and HLA in healthy donors. Data came from immunoSEQ multiplex PCR; TCRdb stores just in-frame clones and leaves some out. The data contain about 170,000 clones, roughly 78% of them singletons. Source material: PBMCs. These receptors came from a man aged 35 to 55 in good health and CMV-seropositive. Both conserved end residues are part of each CDR3. Each record gives: CDR3 protein, CDR3 DNA, D gene, V gene, J gene, clone size. The D gene is left open where the match is weak. Size values are once, few and many counts, or a class for expanded clones, and some rows have none.

CDR3 protein: CASRDRPSNEQFF
CDR3 DNA: TGTGCCAGCAGGGACAGGCCCTCCAATGAGCAGTTCTTC
D gene: TRBD1
V gene: TRBV11-1
J gene: TRBJ2-1
clone size: .

CDR3 protein: CASRISTESGLYFF
CDR3 DNA: TGTGCCAGTAGGATCTCCACTGAGTCGGGACTTTACTTCTTC
D gene: .
V gene: TRBV19
J gene: TRBJ2-1
clone size: .

CDR3 protein: CASSTGTGHPNEKLFF
CDR3 DNA: TGTGCCAGCAGCACCGGAACGGGACACCCGAATGAAAAACTGTTTTTT
D gene: .
V gene: TRBV7-9
J gene: TRBJ1-4
clone size: once

CDR3 protein: CASSDSGTGAYEQYF
CDR3 DNA: TGTGCCAGCAGTGACTCCGGGACAGGGGCCTACGAGCAGTACTTC
D gene: TRBD1
V gene: TRBV6-6
J gene: TRBJ2-7
clone size: .

CDR3 protein: CASSDRGPYEQYF
CDR3 DNA: TGTGCCAGTAGCGACAGGGGGCCCTACGAGCAGTACTTC
D gene: TRBD1
V gene: TRBV19
J gene: TRBJ2-7
clone size: once

CDR3 protein: CASSQDGGRGRTGELFF
CDR3 DNA: TGTGCCAGCAGCCAAGATGGAGGCAGGGGAAGAACCGGGGAGCTGTTTTTT
D gene: .
V gene: TRBV4-2
J gene: TRBJ2-2
clone size: .

CDR3 protein: CASSPTGGGTEAFF
CDR3 DNA: TGTGCCAGCAGTCCCACAGGGGGCGGCACTGAAGCTTTCTTT
D gene: TRBD1
V gene: TRBV6-5
J gene: TRBJ1-1
clone size: .

CDR3 protein: CASSLMEGSLYGYTF
CDR3 DNA: TGTGCCAGCAGCTTAATGGAGGGCTCCCTATATGGCTACACCTTC
D gene: .
V gene: TRBV7-9
J gene: TRBJ1-2
clone size: .

CDR3 protein: CASTNPGTNGNTIYF
CDR3 DNA: TGTGCCAGCACCAACCCGGGGACAAACGGAAACACCATATATTTT
D gene: .
V gene: TRBV5-4
J gene: TRBJ1-3
clone size: .

CDR3 protein: CSVSDRAGELFF
CDR3 DNA: TGCAGCGTTTCGGACAGAGCCGGGGAGCTGTTTTTT
D gene: .
V gene: TRBV29-1
J gene: TRBJ2-2
clone size: .

CDR3 protein: CASSPREAFTGELFF
CDR3 DNA: TGTGCCAGCTCGCCTAGAGAAGCTTTCACCGGGGAGCTGTTTTTT
D gene: .
V gene: TRBV18
J gene: TRBJ2-2
clone size: few

CDR3 protein: CASSIVAAGELFF
CDR3 DNA: TGTGCCAGTAGTATAGTGGCTGCCGGGGAGCTGTTTTTT
D gene: .
V gene: TRBV19
J gene: TRBJ2-2
clone size: .

CDR3 protein: CASWGGAKGYTF
CDR3 DNA: TGTGCCAGCTGGGGGGGGGCTAAAGGCTACACCTTC
D gene: .
V gene: TRBV9
J gene: TRBJ1-2
clone size: .

CDR3 protein: CASSPGTSQETQYF
CDR3 DNA: TGTGCCAGCAGTCCCGGTACCTCCCAAGAGACCCAGTACTTC
D gene: .
V gene: TRBV6-1
J gene: TRBJ2-5
clone size: .

CDR3 protein: CASSQPTGKNTEAFF
CDR3 DNA: TGCGCCAGCAGCCAACCGACAGGGAAAAACACTGAAGCTTTCTTT
D gene: TRBD1
V gene: TRBV4-1
J gene: TRBJ1-1
clone size: .

CDR3 protein: CASSPSEGVAVGYTF
CDR3 DNA: TGTGCCAGCTCACCGTCGGAGGGTGTGGCAGTTGGCTACACCTTC
D gene: .
V gene: TRBV18
J gene: TRBJ1-2
clone size: few

CDR3 protein: CASTREAAYNSPLHF
CDR3 DNA: TGCGCCAGCACCAGGGAGGCAGCCTATAATTCACCCCTCCACTTT
D gene: .
V gene: TRBV4-3
J gene: TRBJ1-6
clone size: .

CDR3 protein: CASTPPIADHHEQYF
CDR3 DNA: TGTGCCAGCACCCCCCCCATAGCGGATCACCACGAGCAGTACTTC
D gene: .
V gene: TRBV21-1
J gene: TRBJ2-7
clone size: .

CDR3 protein: CASSAAGGKGEQYF
CDR3 DNA: TGTGCCAGCAGCGCCGCGGGGGGAAAGGGGGAGCAGTACTTC
D gene: TRBD2
V gene: TRBV7-3
J gene: TRBJ2-7
clone size: once

CDR3 protein: CASGAGRLNTEAFF
CDR3 DNA: TGCGCCAGCGGAGCGGGCAGGCTGAACACTGAAGCTTTCTTT
D gene: .
V gene: TRBV4-1
J gene: TRBJ1-1
clone size: few

CDR3 protein: CASSLGAGVGGYTF
CDR3 DNA: TGTGCCAGCAGCTTAGGGGCAGGGGTAGGTGGCTACACCTTC
D gene: .
V gene: TRBV7-2
J gene: TRBJ1-2
clone size: .

CDR3 protein: CASSDTPVGEQFF
CDR3 DNA: TGTGCCAGCAGTGACACCCCGGTGGGCGAGCAGTTCTTC
D gene: .
V gene: TRBV6-1
J gene: TRBJ2-1
clone size: .